The source of this T cell receptor beta chain is a study of Graves' ophthalmopathy and Graves' hyperthyroidism. Study observations and caveats: Using a 13-signature model, the authors split ophthalmopathy from stable hyperthyroidism, with 85% to 90% sensitivity and roughly 80% specificity. The model reached around 64% sensitivity and about 72% specificity for predicting ophthalmopathy progression.

CDR1 is MDHEN, CDR2 SYDVKM, per germline. CDR3 length: 16 amino acids. Trimming removed 5 bases at V and 3 bases at J, with 17 bases between. Ten or more counts support this clonotype. The antigen remains unidentified. RNA transcripts were the source from which TCR beta CDR3 regions were amplified. First-round RT-PCR employed HTBI primers, with a second-round multiplex PCR after it. TCRdb reanalysed the multiplex PCR reads using MiXCR and keeps one entry per CDR3 protein. The sample contains about 210,000 distinct CDR3 sequences, about 32% of which appear only once. The rearrangement joins TRBV28 to TRBJ1-5; D is undetermined. The sample consisted of peripheral blood. The origin of this receptor is a man aged 45-60 years with Graves' ophthalmopathy. In DNA, the CDR3 is TGTGCCAGCAGTACGATGATGAAGGGCCTCAATCAGCCCCAGCATTTT. It yields the protein CASSTMMKGLNQPQHF.